A selection of T cell receptor beta chains follows, all from one sample in a study of regulatory T cells in long-lasting Graves disease. MiXCR, run by TCRdb on the multiplex PCR reads, gives a single entry per CDR3 protein. The table shows hundreds of thousands of distinct CDR3 sequences, with less than 25% occurring only once. This specimen was peripheral blood mononuclear cells (PBMCs), taken when the disease was refractory, from a patient treated with antithyroid drugs. The source of these receptors is a female donor with Graves disease. CDR3s include the opening cysteine and the closing phenylalanine or tryptophan. Some rows mark clone size as missing; the rest say once, few, many or name a class of expanded clone.

V gene	J gene	clone size	CDR3 protein
TRBV28	TRBJ2-3	NA	CASSWESGADTQYF
TRBV15	TRBJ2-7	NA	CATSRWTGESSYEQYF
TRBV25-1	TRBJ2-2	many	CASSEFQSNTGELFF
TRBV19	TRBJ2-7	NA	CASRLSGTNYEQYF
TRBV27	TRBJ1-2	many	CASSPEIWGFGYTF
TRBV2	TRBJ1-1	many	CASRVVRMNTEAFF
TRBV27	TRBJ2-2	NA	CASSHRDRGRLENTGELFF
TRBV27	TRBJ2-5	many	CASSWGILETQYF
TRBV28	TRBJ1-1	NA	CASSLQLGMGAEAFF
TRBV20-1	TRBJ1-1	many	CSARGEYTEAFF
TRBV5-4	TRBJ2-2	NA	CASSLNPAGELFF
TRBV6-1	TRBJ2-7	NA	CASRPSGRVFYEQYF
TRBV7-8	TRBJ1-3	few	CASSRAPGAGNTIYF
TRBV11-1	TRBJ1-2	NA	CASSLGMNAYTF